Below, 25 T cell receptor beta chains from the same sample are listed, as sequenced in a study of beta chain features in type 1 diabetes (dated by TCRdb to between 2017 and 2018). The library was produced with the immunoSEQ multiplex PCR assay. The entire amount of isolated RNA was reverse transcribed using the High Capacity cDNA Reverse Transcription Kit, so the sequenced TCRB transcripts were expressed ones. TCRdb's version of the immuneACCESS table is confined to in-frame rearrangements and falls short of the full clone set. An unresolved V gene accounts for under half of the shortfall where checked; the remainder is of unknown origin. Here the sample has about 230,000 clones; 7.5% to 10% occur a single time. The ten largest account for less than 0.035% of the sample. The sample taken for sequencing was naive CD4+ T cells from blood. Reading the label with the study, this specimen's cell subset or site is: true naive CD4+ T cells. The receptors stem from a young woman in good health.

The chain uses TRBV29-1 and TRBJ2-2; tentative D call: TRBD1 (5 bases). Germline V gene lookup returns CDR1 SQVTM and CDR2 ANQGSEA. The CDR3 covers 13 residues. Between the trimmed V and J ends, which lost 5 bases and 1 base, there was a span of 8 bases. CDR3 coding DNA: TGCAGCGTTAGGACACTGAACACCGGGGAGCTGTTTTTT. This encodes CSVRTLNTGELFF.

This clone was detected only a few times. V gene TRBV19 combines with J gene TRBJ2-4; no clear D gene. The V gene lost 3 bases and the J gene lost 2 bases, with 14 bases spanning the gap. Germline CDR1 LNHDA, CDR2 SQIVND (reference sequence). The CDR3 loop spans 16 amino acids. The CDR3 region is CASSILGGGTKNIQYF. The DNA of the CDR3 is TGTGCCAGTAGTATCTTAGGTGGCGGTACCAAAAACATTCAGTACTTC.

This chain joins TRBV6-5 and TRBJ1-1; TRBD1 is a possible D gene (6 bases). CDR3 length: 14 amino acids. Trimming cost V 6 bases and J 0 bases, with 11 bases left between them. Looked up from germline, CDR1 is MNHEY and CDR2 is SVGAGI. The CDR3 DNA reads as TGTGCCAGCAGCACAGGGAGATTGAACACTGAAGCTTTCTTT. This codes for CASSTGRLNTEAFF.

The chain couples TRBV5-1 to TRBJ2-7; 11 bases fit TRBD1. This CDR3 has 14 amino acids. The V segment lost 4 bases and the J segment 7 bases; nucleotides outside the gene matches: 7. CDR1 and CDR2 (germline): SGHRS, YFSETQ. The CDR3 coding sequence is TGCGCCAGCAGCCCCGGACAGGGGGCAAGAGAGCAGTACTTC. Amino acid sequence: CASSPGQGAREQYF. Variable domain in full (rest from reference TRBV5-1 and TRBJ2-7): KAGVTQTPRYLIKTRGQQVTLSCSPISGHRSVSWYQQTPGQGLQFLFEYFSETQRNKGNFPGRFSGRQFSNSRSEMNVSTLELGDSALYLCASSPGQGAREQYFGPGTRLTVT.

This clone has more than one count but fewer than ten. This rearrangement joins TRBV2 to TRBJ2-1, with TRBD2 identical over 7 bases. The CDR3 is made up of 17 amino acids. Germline assignment: CDR1 SNHLY and CDR2 FYNNEI. Germline trimming cut 4 bases from V and 6 bases from J; bases unmatched to any gene: 15. The CDR3 reads CASSALGGLADLNEQFF. The CDR3, as DNA: TGTGCCAGCAGTGCCCTGGGTGGGCTAGCGGACCTCAATGAGCAGTTCTTC.

This clone appeared a few times. The junction differs from germline at one of its ends, possibly a read error. This chain links TRBV7-9 with TRBJ2-7, with a tentative D call TRBD2 (6 bases). The CDR3 is 13 residues long. Germline V gene sequence: CDR1 SEHNR, CDR2 FQNEAQ (reference sequence). The CDR3 nucleotides are TGTGCCAGCAGCTTAGATCTTGCTCCGGGGGTCCACTTC. This encodes CASSLDLAPGVHF.

The J gene is TRBJ2-1, the V gene TRBV29-1; a possible D gene is TRBD2 (6 bases). V was cut by 6 bases and J by 9 bases, with 24 bases left in between. CDR1 and CDR2 from the germline V gene are SQVTM and ANQGSEA. CDR3 length: 15 amino acids. The CDR3 bases are TGCAGCGTCAGAATTGGGGCTAGCGCCAAAGTTGAGCAGTTCTTC. It specifies CSVRIGASAKVEQFF.

This clone was seen a few times. This chain uses TRBV2 with TRBJ1-1; weak D call: TRBD1 (6 bases). The CDR3 length is 13 residues. Germline CDR1 is SNHLY and CDR2 is FYNNEI. V dropped 6 bases and J dropped 4 bases, with 12 bases sitting between them. CDR3 protein: CASRGALGTEAFF. The CDR3 nucleotides are TGTGCCAGCAGGGGGGCGTTGGGCACTGAAGCTTTCTTT.

This clone was observed a few times. This chain joins TRBV5-4 and TRBJ2-3; TRBD2 matches 8 bases. This CDR3 is built from 16 residues. Per the germline V gene, CDR1 is SGHNT and CDR2 is YYREEE (reference sequence). V shed 2 bases, J shed 3 bases, and the junction held 8 bases outside the gene matches. The CDR3 region has the DNA TGTGCCAGCAGCTTCGGCGCGGGAGGAATGACAGATACGCAGTATTTT. It translates to CASSFGAGGMTDTQYF. Complete variable domain (other parts from reference TRBV5-4 and TRBJ2-3): ETGVTQSPTHLIKTRGQQVTLRCSSQSGHNTVSWYQQALGQGPQFIFQYYREEENGRGNFPPRFSGLQFPNYSSELNVNALELDDSALYLCASSFGAGGMTDTQYFGPGTRLTVL.

This chain links TRBV5-1 with TRBJ2-3; TRBD1 aligns across 8 bases. Germline V gives CDR1 SGHRS, CDR2 YFSETQ. The junction had 9 bases not matched to a gene; V was cut back by 3 bases and J by 3 bases. There are 16 residues in the CDR3. CDR3 loop: CASSSTPHRGTDTQYF. For the CDR3, the DNA is TGCGCCAGCAGCTCCACGCCTCACAGGGGGACAGATACGCAGTATTTT.

In its sample, this clone was seen a few times. This sequence joins TRBV5-8 and TRBJ2-1; weak D call: TRBD2 (5 bases). The germline gives CDR1 SGHTS, CDR2 YDEGEE. The CDR3 totals 16 residues. V lost 4 bases and J lost 0, with 14 bases in between. This CDR3 is CASSPRLGSSYNEQFF. In DNA form, the CDR3 reads TGTGCCAGCAGCCCACGGCTAGGGAGCTCCTACAATGAGCAGTTCTTC.

This clone was found a few times. The gene calls are TRBV1 and TRBJ2-1; the table assigns TRBD2, which was not confirmed against the DNA. TRBV1 is a known pseudogene. This CDR3 comprises 17 residues. CDR3 loop: CTSSQEVSGRAPDEQFF. Here the CDR3 DNA reads TGCACCAGCAGCCAAGAGGTGAGCGGGAGGGCCCCCGATGAGCAGTTCTTC.

This clone turned up a few times. The chain recombines TRBV29-1 with TRBJ1-5; the D gene is possibly TRBD1 (5 bases). The CDR3 is made up of 14 amino acids. V was shortened by 6 bases and J by 1 base, with 13 bases between the two germline ends. Per germline, CDR1 SQVTM and CDR2 ANQGSEA. The CDR3 spells CSVGGFGSNQPQHF. The CDR3 coding sequence is TGCAGCGTGGGGGGGTTCGGAAGCAATCAGCCCCAGCATTTT.

The V gene is TRBV19, the J gene TRBJ2-3; TRBD1 might be the D (5 bases). The germline V gene encodes CDR1 LNHDA and CDR2 SQIVND (reference sequence). V was clipped by 6 bases and J by 2 bases, with 9 bases between them. This CDR3 has 13 amino acids. The CDR3 region is CASRGRATDTQYF. CDR3 nucleotides: TGTGCCAGTAGAGGCAGGGCCACAGATACGCAGTATTTT. Based on the CDR3 plus reference TRBV19 and TRBJ2-3, the full variable domain is DGGITQSPKYLFRKEGQNVTLSCEQNLNHDAMYWYRQDPGQGLRLIYYSQIVNDFQKGDIAEGYSVSREKKESFPLTVTSAQKNPTAFYLCASRGRATDTQYFGPGTRLTVL.

In its sample, this clone was seen a few times. The V call is TRBV13, the J call TRBJ2-2, with 8 bases lining up with TRBD1. Looked up from germline, CDR1 is PRHDT and CDR2 is FYEKMQ (reference sequence). The V and J ends lost 4 bases and 5 bases, in that order; junction bases with no gene match: 3. This CDR3 contains 14 residues. CDR3 loop: CASSSYRGTGELFF. The CDR3 nucleotides are TGTGCCAGCAGCTCGTACAGGGGGACCGGGGAGCTGTTTTTT.

J is TRBJ2-3 and V is TRBV15, with 7 bases matching TRBD1. CDR3 length: 18 residues. Trimming at V came to 1 base and at J to 2 bases, leaving 12 bases not matched to a gene. The germline gives CDR1 LNHNV, CDR2 YYDKDF (reference sequence). DNA for the CDR3: TGTGCCACCAGCAGAGCCTTGCTTCCGGGACAGCACACAGATACGCAGTATTTT. It is translated as CATSRALLPGQHTDTQYF.

This clone was recorded many times. V gene TRBV7-2 combines with J gene TRBJ2-4; D is unresolved. CDR1 and CDR2 from the germline V gene are SGHTA and FQGNSA. Between the trimmed V and J ends, which lost 4 bases and 6 bases, there was a span of 16 bases. The CDR3 has 15 residues. The CDR3 is CASSSLSGPLNIQYF. The DNA of the CDR3 is TGTGCCAGCAGCTCCCTGTCAGGCCCCCTAAACATTCAGTACTTC. Looking up the rest from reference TRBV7-2 and TRBJ2-4 gives the full variable domain: GAGVSQSPSNKVTEKGKDVELRCDPISGHTALYWYRQSLGQGLEFLIYFQGNSAPDKSGLPSDRFSAERTGGSVSTLTIQRTQQEDSAVYLCASSSLSGPLNIQYFGAGTRLSVL.

V is TRBV11-2 and J is TRBJ2-1; the match to TRBD2 covers 12 bases. The V and J ends lost 6 bases and 2 bases, in that order; junction bases with no gene match: 14. CDR3 length: 19 amino acids. The germline gives CDR1 SGHAT, CDR2 FQNNGV. The CDR3 region has the DNA TGTGCCAGCAGACCGATAGGGAGACTAGCGGGGGTAACCTACAATGAGCAGTTCTTC. Amino acid sequence: CASRPIGRLAGVTYNEQFF.

This chain links TRBV30 with TRBJ1-4, with 8 nucleotides matching TRBD1. This CDR3 region has 14 residues. The V gene end was trimmed by 4 bases and the J gene end by 8 bases; junction bases not matched to a gene: 9. CDR1 is GTSNPN and CDR2 is SVGIG in the germline V gene (reference sequence). Here the CDR3 reads CAWNQDRGGEKLFF. CDR3 in DNA: TGTGCCTGGAACCAAGACAGGGGCGGCGAAAAACTGTTTTTT.

This clone was seen a handful of times. This chain uses TRBV28 with TRBJ2-7; a weak D match, TRBD1 (6 bases). Trimming removed 1 base at V and 3 bases at J, with 7 bases between. The CDR3 runs to 13 residues. Germline values: CDR1 MDHEN, CDR2 SYDVKM. CDR3 protein: CASSLFRGYEQYF. CDR3 bases: TGTGCCAGCAGTTTATTCAGGGGCTACGAGCAGTACTTC.

This clone was picked up many times. The chain employs TRBV7-2 and TRBJ2-1; the D gene is possibly TRBD2 (6 bases). Germline loops: CDR1 SGHTA, CDR2 FQGNSA. Trimming left V 1 base short and J 3 bases short, with 10 bases between. The CDR3 extends over 15 amino acids. CDR3 bases: TGTGCCAGCAGCTTAGTCCAGGGAGGCTACAATGAGCAGTTCTTC. Its translation: CASSLVQGGYNEQFF.

Only one count was recorded for this clone. The chain employs TRBV7-9 and TRBJ2-7, with TRBD1 as a possible D gene (5 bases). Trimming cost V 8 bases and J 5 bases, with 19 bases left between them. CDR1 SEHNR and CDR2 FQNEAQ come from the germline V gene (reference sequence). The length of the CDR3 is 14 residues. The CDR3 DNA follows: TGTGCCAGCGCTTATTTGCAGGGTCTCAACGAGCAGTACTTC. This codes for CASAYLQGLNEQYF.

There are a few counts of this clone. The gene calls are TRBV30 and TRBJ2-7; TRBD1 agrees at 7 bases. The germline CDR1 and CDR2 sequences are GTSNPN and SVGIG (reference sequence). Trimming took 8 bases from V and 0 from J; bases not matched to a gene: 13. The CDR3 runs 15 residues. Written as DNA, the CDR3 is TGTGCCGGAGCTGGGGGACAGTTGAGCTCCTACGAGCAGTACTTC. This sequence encodes CAGAGGQLSSYEQYF.

The chain joins TRBV30 to TRBJ1-1; a possible D gene is TRBD1 (6 bases). Germline assignment: CDR1 GTSNPN and CDR2 SVGIG (reference sequence). The CDR3 covers 13 residues. Trimming took off 3 bases at V and 6 bases at J, with 14 bases between the two ends. This chain's CDR3 is CAWRIQGRAEAFF. The DNA of the CDR3 is TGTGCCTGGAGAATACAGGGAAGAGCTGAAGCTTTCTTT. The full variable domain, with the rest looked up from reference TRBV30 and TRBJ1-1, is SQTIHQWPATLVQPVGSPLSLECTVEGTSNPNLYWYRQAAGRGLQLLFYSVGIGQISSEVPQNLSASRPQDRQFILSSKKLLLSDSGFYLCAWRIQGRAEAFFGQGTRLTVV.

This rearrangement joins TRBV29-1 to TRBJ2-5; TRBD1 is a possible D gene (6 bases). TRBJ2-7 explains the end of the DNA better; the J call may be wrong. The CDR3 has 16 residues. The germline V gene has CDR1 SQVTM and CDR2 ANQGSEA. CDR3 nucleotide sequence: TGCAGCGTTGCCGGGACACCCACTTCCCGGCCGGTCGAGCAGTACTTC. Translation: CSVAGTPTSRPVEQYF.